This TCR beta chain was sequenced for a study of cytomegalovirus exposure and HLA in healthy donors. CDR3 size: 12 residues. V lost 2 bases, J lost 8 bases, and 4 bases lay in between. Germline V gene data show CDR1 as MNHEY and CDR2 as SMNVEV (reference sequence). With respect to this clone: Antigen specificity is unknown.

Notes on the study in general: Beyond CMV serostatus, there was no information to go on about immune exposure. According to an earlier analysis, most TCR beta V segments yielded productive rearrangements about 87% or about 30% of the time. After further analysis at a later stage, 16,951 TCR beta sequences were associated with HLA alleles at 0.05 false discovery rate.

The PCR employed 60 Vbeta primers together with 13 Jbeta primers. This table comes from immunoSEQ multiplex PCR, and its TCRdb copy is limited to in-frame clones, with some not included. The data contain 160,000 or so clones, approximately 78% of them singletons. V gene TRBV27 combines with J gene TRBJ1-6; D not resolved. This receptor was taken from a woman between 35 and 50 years old in good health and CMV-seronegative. The sequenced sample was PBMCs. The CDR3 loop reads CASSLEHSPLHF. CDR3 coding DNA: TGTGCCAGCAGTTTAGAGCATTCACCCCTCCACTTT.